A selection of T cell receptor beta chains follows, all from one sample in a study of siplizumab effects on memory and regulatory T cells. Assay used: immunoSEQ multiplex PCR; TCRdb lists only in-frame clones, some missing. Of about 100,000 clones listed, over 90% were seen once; the top ten hold approximately 1.3%. Sequencing was performed on non-Treg CD4+ T cells sorted from blood. The source is a human donor in good health. The CDR3 runs from the conserved cysteine through the conserved F or W. The order of the fields is clone size, CDR3 length, J gene, V gene, D gene, CDR3 DNA, CDR3 protein. The D gene is left open where the match is weak. A row's size may be missing; if present it is once, few, many or a size class.

clone_size: NA; cdr3_length: 16; j_call: TRBJ1-1; v_call: TRBV15; d_call: NA; cdr3_nt: TGTGCCACCAGCAGAGGCGGACCTTTAATGAACACTGAAGCTTTCTTT; cdr3_aa: CATSRGGPLMNTEAFF
clone_size: NA; cdr3_length: 14; j_call: TRBJ1-4; v_call: TRBV19; d_call: NA; cdr3_nt: TGTGCCAGTAGTAAGGCGGGCACTAATGAAAAACTGTTTTTT; cdr3_aa: CASSKAGTNEKLFF
clone_size: NA; cdr3_length: 15; j_call: TRBJ1-4; v_call: TRBV2; d_call: NA; cdr3_nt: TGTGCCAGCATTGGGCAGGGAACAACTAATGAAAAACTGTTTTTT; cdr3_aa: CASIGQGTTNEKLFF
clone_size: NA; cdr3_length: 16; j_call: TRBJ1-1; v_call: TRBV19; d_call: NA; cdr3_nt: TGTGCCAGTATTCTACGCCGAGACGGGCCGAACACTGAAGCTTTCTTT; cdr3_aa: CASILRRDGPNTEAFF
clone_size: NA; cdr3_length: 12; j_call: TRBJ2-5; v_call: TRBV28; d_call: NA; cdr3_nt: TGTGCCAGCAGTTTAACGGGGGAGACCCAGTACTTC; cdr3_aa: CASSLTGETQYF
clone_size: NA; cdr3_length: 16; j_call: TRBJ1-2; v_call: TRBV18; d_call: TRBD1; cdr3_nt: TGTGCCAGCTCCCCAGGGGGGCGACCCCTTAACTATGGCTACACCTTC; cdr3_aa: CASSPGGRPLNYGYTF
clone_size: NA; cdr3_length: 16; j_call: TRBJ2-3; v_call: TRBV5-1; d_call: NA; cdr3_nt: TGCGCCAGCAGCTCGGCCGGGACCCCCAGCACAGATACGCAGTATTTT; cdr3_aa: CASSSAGTPSTDTQYF
clone_size: NA; cdr3_length: 14; j_call: TRBJ2-2; v_call: TRBV19; d_call: NA; cdr3_nt: TGTGCCAGTAGTATCTACTCCAGTACCGGGGAGCTGTTTTTT; cdr3_aa: CASSIYSSTGELFF
clone_size: NA; cdr3_length: 14; j_call: TRBJ1-4; v_call: TRBV6-1; d_call: NA; cdr3_nt: TGTGCCAGCAGTGAAGCGGGTCAGTCTGAAAAACTGTTTTTT; cdr3_aa: CASSEAGQSEKLFF
clone_size: NA; cdr3_length: 15; j_call: TRBJ2-1; v_call: TRBV9; d_call: NA; cdr3_nt: TGTGCCAGCAGCGCAAGCCTAAGCTCCTACAATGAGCAGTTCTTC; cdr3_aa: CASSASLSSYNEQFF
clone_size: NA; cdr3_length: 14; j_call: TRBJ2-2; v_call: TRBV7-9; d_call: NA; cdr3_nt: TGTGCCAGCAGCCCCCGGACAGACACCGGGGAGCTGTTTTTT; cdr3_aa: CASSPRTDTGELFF
clone_size: NA; cdr3_length: 14; j_call: TRBJ2-1; v_call: TRBV5-1; d_call: NA; cdr3_nt: TGCGCCAGCAGCTTGGGACTAGAGATCTATGAGCAGTTCTTC; cdr3_aa: CASSLGLEIYEQFF
clone_size: NA; cdr3_length: 18; j_call: TRBJ2-4; v_call: TRBV14; d_call: NA; cdr3_nt: TGTGCCAGCAGCCAGGGGAACCCCCCCTTCTTAGCCAAAAACATTCAGTACTTC; cdr3_aa: CASSQGNPPFLAKNIQYF
clone_size: NA; cdr3_length: 17; j_call: TRBJ2-1; v_call: TRBV9; d_call: TRBD2; cdr3_nt: TGTGCCAGCAGCCCCCGGGGGGAGGGGAGGGAGAGGAATGAGCAGTTCTTC; cdr3_aa: CASSPRGEGRERNEQFF
clone_size: NA; cdr3_length: 15; j_call: TRBJ1-5; v_call: TRBV4-2; d_call: TRBD1; cdr3_nt: TGTGCCAGCAGCCAACAGACAGGGGGCGGGCAGCCCCAGCATTTT; cdr3_aa: CASSQQTGGGQPQHF
clone_size: once; cdr3_length: 16; j_call: TRBJ2-7; v_call: TRBV4-2; d_call: TRBD2; cdr3_nt: TGTGCCAGCAGCCAAGATATGTCTAGCGGATCCTACGAGCAGTACTTC; cdr3_aa: CASSQDMSSGSYEQYF
clone_size: NA; cdr3_length: 12; j_call: TRBJ2-7; v_call: TRBV6-1; d_call: NA; cdr3_nt: TGTGCCAGTCTGTTTGAGTCCTACGAGCAGTACTTC; cdr3_aa: CASLFESYEQYF
clone_size: once; cdr3_length: 15; j_call: TRBJ1-5; v_call: TRBV19; d_call: NA; cdr3_nt: TGTGCCAGTAGTATAAGAGGGGACCTCAATCAGCCCCAGCATTTT; cdr3_aa: CASSIRGDLNQPQHF
clone_size: NA; cdr3_length: 17; j_call: TRBJ1-1; v_call: TRBV13; d_call: NA; cdr3_nt: TGTGCCAGCAGCTTAGGCCGGATGGGCAGGTTGGGCACTGAAGCTTTCTTT; cdr3_aa: CASSLGRMGRLGTEAFF